Detailed here is one T cell receptor beta chain. Profiled with immunoSEQ multiplex PCR; TCRdb holds only in-frame clones, not every one. The sample contains 200,000 to 300,000 clones, around 85% of which appear only once. This sample is drawn from a study of blood T cell repertoires in COVID-19. Overall study: From T cells, B-cell-depleted T cells, or PBMCs came the material, which was cDNA or gDNA.

Germline V lookup: CDR1 SNHLY, CDR2 FYNNEI. CDR3 size: 14 residues. Trimming left V 3 bases short and J 2 bases short, with 9 bases between. The chain has TRBV2 and TRBJ2-3; D possibly corresponds to TRBD2 (5 bases). This TCR derives from a woman aged 40 to 50 with acute COVID-19. The source material was PBMCs or T cells enriched from blood (not recorded which). The CDR3 nucleotides are TGTGCCAGCAGTGATAAGCGGTCCACAGATACGCAGTATTTT. It is translated as CASSDKRSTDTQYF. The full variable domain, rest sourced from reference TRBV2 and TRBJ2-3, is EPEVTQTPSHQVTQMGQEVILRCVPISNHLYFYWYRQILGQKVEFLVSFYNNEISEKSEIFDDQFSVERPDGSNFTLKIRSTKLEDSAMYFCASSDKRSTDTQYFGPGTRLTVL.